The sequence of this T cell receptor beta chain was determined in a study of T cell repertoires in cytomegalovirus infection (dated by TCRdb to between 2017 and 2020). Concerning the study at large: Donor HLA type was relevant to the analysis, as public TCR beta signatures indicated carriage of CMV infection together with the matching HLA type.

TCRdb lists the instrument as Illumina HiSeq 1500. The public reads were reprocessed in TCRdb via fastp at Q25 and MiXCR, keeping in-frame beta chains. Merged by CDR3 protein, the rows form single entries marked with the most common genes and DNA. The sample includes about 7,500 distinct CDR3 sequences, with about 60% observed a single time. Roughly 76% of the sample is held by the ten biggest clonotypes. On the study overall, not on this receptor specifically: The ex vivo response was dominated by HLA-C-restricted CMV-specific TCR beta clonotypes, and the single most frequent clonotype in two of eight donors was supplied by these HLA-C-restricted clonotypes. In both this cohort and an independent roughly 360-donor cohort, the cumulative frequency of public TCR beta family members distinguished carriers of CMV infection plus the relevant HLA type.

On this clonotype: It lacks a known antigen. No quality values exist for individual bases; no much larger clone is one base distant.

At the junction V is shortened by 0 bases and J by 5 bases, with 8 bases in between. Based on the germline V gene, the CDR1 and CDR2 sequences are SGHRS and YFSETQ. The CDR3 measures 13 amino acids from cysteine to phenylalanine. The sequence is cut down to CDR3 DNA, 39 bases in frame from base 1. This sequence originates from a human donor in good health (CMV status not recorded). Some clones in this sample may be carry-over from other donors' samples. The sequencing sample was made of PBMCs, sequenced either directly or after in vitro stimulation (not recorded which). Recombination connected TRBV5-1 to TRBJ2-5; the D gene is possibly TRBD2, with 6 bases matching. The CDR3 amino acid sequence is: CASSLVEGETQYF. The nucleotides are TGCGCCAGCAGCTTGGTGGAGGGGGAGACCCAGTACTTC. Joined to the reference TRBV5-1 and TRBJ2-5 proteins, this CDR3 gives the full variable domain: KAGVTQTPRYLIKTRGQQVTLSCSPISGHRSVSWYQQTPGQGLQFLFEYFSETQRNKGNFPGRFSGRQFSNSRSEMNVSTLELGDSALYLCASSLVEGETQYFGPGTRLLVL.